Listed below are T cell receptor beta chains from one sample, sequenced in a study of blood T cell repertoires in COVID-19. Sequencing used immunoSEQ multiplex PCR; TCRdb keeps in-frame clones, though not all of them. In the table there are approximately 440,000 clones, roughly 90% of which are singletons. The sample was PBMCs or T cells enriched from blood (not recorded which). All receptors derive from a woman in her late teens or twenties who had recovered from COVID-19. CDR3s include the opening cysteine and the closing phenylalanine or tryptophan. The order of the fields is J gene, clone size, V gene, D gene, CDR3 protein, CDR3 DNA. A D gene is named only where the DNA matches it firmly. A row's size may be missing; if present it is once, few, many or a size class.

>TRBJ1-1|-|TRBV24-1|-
CATSDNMNTEAFF
TGTGCCACCAGTGATAATATGAACACTGAAGCTTTCTTT
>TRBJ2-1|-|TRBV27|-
CASSMRDSYNEQFF
TGTGCCAGCAGTATGCGGGACTCCTACAATGAGCAGTTCTTC
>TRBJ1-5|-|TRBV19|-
CASSISGQGFQPQHF
TGTGCCAGTAGTATATCGGGCCAGGGGTTTCAGCCCCAGCATTTT
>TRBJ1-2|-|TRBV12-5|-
CASGLVRQAKPNYGYTF
TGTGCTAGTGGTTTGGTACGACAGGCTAAGCCTAACTATGGCTACACCTTC
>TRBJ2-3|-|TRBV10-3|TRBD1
CAISGTGYTDTQYF
TGTGCCATCAGTGGGACAGGATACACAGATACGCAGTATTTT
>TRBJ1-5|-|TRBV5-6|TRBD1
CASSLGDRFDQPQHF
TGTGCCAGCAGCTTGGGGGACAGGTTTGATCAGCCCCAGCATTTT
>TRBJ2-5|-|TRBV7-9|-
CASSQTEQTQYF
TGTGCCAGCAGCCAGACTGAGCAGACCCAGTACTTC
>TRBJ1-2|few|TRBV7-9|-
CASSSTFSSASGYTF
TGTGCCAGCAGCTCGACCTTTAGCTCTGCTAGTGGCTACACCTTC
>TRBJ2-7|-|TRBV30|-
CAWTDVERGFSYEQYF
TGTGCCTGGACGGACGTTGAAAGGGGGTTCTCCTACGAGCAGTACTTC
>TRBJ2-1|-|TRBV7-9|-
CASSLDSSYNEQFF
TGTGCCAGCAGCCTAGACAGCTCCTACAATGAGCAGTTCTTC
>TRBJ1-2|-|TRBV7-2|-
CASSFRQYGYTF
TGTGCCAGCAGCTTTAGACAGTATGGCTACACCTTC
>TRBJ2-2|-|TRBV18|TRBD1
CASSLRQGYTGELFF
TGTGCCAGCTCACTGAGACAGGGCTACACCGGGGAGCTGTTTTTT
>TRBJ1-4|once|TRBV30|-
CAWSAIGEKLFF
TGTGCCTGGAGTGCGATCGGTGAAAAACTGTTTTTT
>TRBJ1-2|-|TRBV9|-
CASSKGGGNYGYTF
TGTGCCAGCAGCAAGGGCGGGGGAAACTATGGCTACACCTTC
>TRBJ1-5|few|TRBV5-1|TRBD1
CASRYGTGQRQPQHF
TGCGCCAGCAGATACGGGACAGGGCAACGACAGCCCCAGCATTTT
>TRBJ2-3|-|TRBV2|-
CASTRLRGEDTQYF
TGTGCCAGCACCAGACTCAGGGGTGAAGATACGCAGTATTTT
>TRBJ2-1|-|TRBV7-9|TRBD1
CASSSGQGNYNEQFF
TGTGCCAGCAGCTCGGGACAGGGAAACTACAATGAGCAGTTCTTC
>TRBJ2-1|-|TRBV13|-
CASSLEGQGSYNEQFF
TGTGCCAGCAGCTTAGAGGGGCAGGGTTCCTACAATGAGCAGTTCTTC
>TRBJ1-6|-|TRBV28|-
CASSKSGNSNSPLHF
TGTGCCAGCAGCAAATCAGGGAATTCTAATTCACCCCTCCACTTT
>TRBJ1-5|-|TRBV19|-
CATTTGEVRNQPQHF
TGTGCCACCACCACCGGGGAGGTGAGGAATCAGCCCCAGCATTTT
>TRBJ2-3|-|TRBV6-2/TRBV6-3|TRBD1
CASSRIPGQEGDTQYF
TGTGCCAGCAGCCGTATTCCGGGACAGGAGGGGGATACGCAGTATTTT
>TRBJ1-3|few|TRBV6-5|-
CASSYSSGSGNTIYF
TGTGCCAGCAGTTACTCTTCGGGTTCTGGAAACACCATATATTTT
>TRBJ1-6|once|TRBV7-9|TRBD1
CASSLVTLGQPNSPLHF
TGTGCCAGCAGCTTAGTAACCTTGGGACAGCCTAATTCACCCCTCCACTTT
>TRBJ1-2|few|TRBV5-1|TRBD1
CASRTGVDGYTF
TGCGCCAGCCGGACAGGGGTTGATGGCTACACCTTC
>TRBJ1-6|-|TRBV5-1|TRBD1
CASSPGTGGSPLHF
TGCGCCAGCAGCCCCGGGACAGGGGGTTCACCCCTCCACTTT
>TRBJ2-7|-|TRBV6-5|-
CASSYSLTGLNDEQYF
TGTGCCAGCAGTTACTCTCTTACGGGACTTAACGACGAGCAGTACTTC
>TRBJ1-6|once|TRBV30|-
CAWVAGVNSPLHF
TGTGCCTGGGTGGCAGGGGTTAATTCACCCCTCCACTTT
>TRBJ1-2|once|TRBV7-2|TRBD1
CASSYTRRGRGYGYTF
TGTGCCAGCAGCTACACGCGGAGGGGGCGCGGGTATGGCTACACCTTC
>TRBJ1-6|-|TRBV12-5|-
CASGLTSGSPLHF
TGTGCTAGTGGTTTGACCTCGGGTTCACCCCTCCACTTT
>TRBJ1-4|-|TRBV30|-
CAWSSNFLRWEKLFF
TGTGCCTGGAGTTCCAACTTCCTGAGATGGGAAAAACTGTTTTTT
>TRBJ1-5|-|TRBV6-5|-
CASNTGGQPQHF
TGTGCCAGCAATACGGGGGGTCAGCCCCAGCATTTT
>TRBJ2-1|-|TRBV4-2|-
CASSQEGVFNEQFF
TGTGCCAGCAGCCAAGAGGGCGTCTTCAATGAGCAGTTCTTC
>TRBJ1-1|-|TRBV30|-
CAWREMQGRDTEAFF
TGTGCCTGGAGGGAAATGCAGGGGAGGGACACTGAAGCTTTCTTT
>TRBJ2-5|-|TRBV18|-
CASSPSIEVDETQYF
TGTGCCAGCTCACCTTCTATAGAGGTAGATGAGACCCAGTACTTC
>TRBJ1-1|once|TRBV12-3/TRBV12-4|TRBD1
CASSLGGRAFF
TGTGCCAGCAGCCTAGGGGGCAGAGCTTTCTTT
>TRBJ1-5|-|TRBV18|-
CASSEQGASNQPQHF
TGTGCCAGCTCAGAACAGGGCGCGAGCAATCAGCCCCAGCATTTT
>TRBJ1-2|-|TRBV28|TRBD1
CASSSTGGNAGGYTF
TGTGCCAGCAGTTCGACAGGGGGTAATGCGGGAGGCTACACCTTC
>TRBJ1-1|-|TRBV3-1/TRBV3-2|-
CASSHRYTEAFF
TGTGCCAGCAGCCACCGGTACACTGAAGCTTTCTTT
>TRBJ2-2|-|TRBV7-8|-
CASSLGSRDTGELFF
TGTGCCAGCAGCTTAGGGAGTCGGGACACCGGGGAGCTGTTTTTT
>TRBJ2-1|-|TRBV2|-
CASSENDLTYNEQFF
TGTGCCAGCAGTGAAAATGACTTAACCTACAATGAGCAGTTCTTC
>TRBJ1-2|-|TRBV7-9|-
CASSLGGLDGYTF
TGTGCCAGCAGCTTAGGAGGTTTAGATGGCTACACCTTC